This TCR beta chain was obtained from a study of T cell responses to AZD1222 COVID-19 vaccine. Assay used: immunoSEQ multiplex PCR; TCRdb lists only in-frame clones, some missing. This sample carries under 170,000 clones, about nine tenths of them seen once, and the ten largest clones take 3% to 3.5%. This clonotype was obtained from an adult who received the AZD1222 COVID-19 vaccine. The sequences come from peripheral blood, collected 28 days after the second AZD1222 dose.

The CDR3 loop is CASSQDSRRYTEAFF. For the CDR3, the DNA is TGTGCCAGCAGCCAAGACAGTAGGCGCTACACTGAAGCTTTCTTT. The chain is built from TRBV3-1 (or the pseudogene TRBV3-2) and TRBJ1-1; D gene unclear. CDR1 is LGHDT and CDR2 is YNNKEL in the germline V gene (reference sequence). CDR3 length: 15 residues. V was shortened by 0 bases and J by 3 bases, with 11 bases between the two germline ends.